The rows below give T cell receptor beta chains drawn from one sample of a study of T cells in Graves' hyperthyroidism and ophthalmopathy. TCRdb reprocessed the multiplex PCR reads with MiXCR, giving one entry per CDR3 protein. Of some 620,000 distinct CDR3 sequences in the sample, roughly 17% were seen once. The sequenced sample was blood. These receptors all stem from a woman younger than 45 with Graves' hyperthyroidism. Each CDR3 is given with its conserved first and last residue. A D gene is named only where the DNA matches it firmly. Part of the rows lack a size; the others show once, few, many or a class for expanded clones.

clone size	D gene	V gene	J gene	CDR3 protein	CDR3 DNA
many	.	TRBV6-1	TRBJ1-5	CASSEWGSNQPQHF	TGTGCCAGCAGTGAATGGGGGAGCAATCAGCCCCAGCATTTT
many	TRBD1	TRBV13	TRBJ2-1	CASSFPGQGTGENEQFF	TGTGCCAGCAGCTTCCCGGGACAGGGGACGGGTGAGAATGAGCAGTTCTTC
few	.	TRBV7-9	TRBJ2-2	CASSPVESGELFF	TGTGCCAGCAGCCCCGTTGAGTCCGGGGAGCTGTTTTTT
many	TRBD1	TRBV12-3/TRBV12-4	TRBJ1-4	CASSLGQGYEKLFF	TGTGCCAGCAGTTTAGGACAGGGTTATGAAAAACTGTTTTTT
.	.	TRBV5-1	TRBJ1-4	CASSLGRVEQKLFF	TGCGCCAGCAGCTTGGGCCGAGTAGAACAAAAACTGTTTTTT
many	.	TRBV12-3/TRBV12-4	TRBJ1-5	CASSLGDTNNQPQHF	TGTGCCAGCAGTTTAGGGGACACGAACAATCAGCCCCAGCATTTT
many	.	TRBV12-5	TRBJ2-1	CASALRFGGSYNEQFF	.
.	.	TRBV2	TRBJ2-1	CASSGVALYNGQFF	TGTGCCAGCAGTGGAGTAGCGCTCTACAATGGGCAGTTCTTC
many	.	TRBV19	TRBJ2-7	CASSHDSYEQYF	TGTGCCAGTAGCCACGACAGCTACGAGCAGTACTTC
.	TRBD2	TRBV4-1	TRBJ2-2	CASSQRPPGLANTGELFF	TGCGCCAGCAGCCAACGTCCTCCGGGACTAGCGAACACCGGGGAGCTGTTTTTT
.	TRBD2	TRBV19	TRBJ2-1	CASSIAGTRFSNEQFF	TGTGCCAGTAGTATAGCCGGGACTAGATTCAGTAATGAGCAGTTCTTC
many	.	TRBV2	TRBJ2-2	CASVPERGTGELFF	TGTGCCAGCGTCCCAGAAAGGGGCACCGGGGAGCTGTTTTTT
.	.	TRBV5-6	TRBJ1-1	CATGQLNTEAFF	TGTGCCACCGGACAGTTGAACACTGAAGCTTTCTTT
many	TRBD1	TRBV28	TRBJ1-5	CASSLLGGEQPQHF	TGTGCCAGCAGTTTGTTAGGGGGCGAGCAGCCCCAGCATTTT
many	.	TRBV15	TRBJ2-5	CATSRAVQETQYF	TGTGCCACCAGCAGAGCAGTACAAGAGACCCAGTACTTC
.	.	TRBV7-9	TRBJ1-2	CASSLGGGEYGYTF	TGCGCCAGCAGCTTGGGGGGTGGAGAATATGGCTACACCTTC
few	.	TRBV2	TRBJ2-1	CASSESGDNEQFF	TGTGCCAGCAGTGAGTCAGGCGACAATGAGCAGTTCTTC
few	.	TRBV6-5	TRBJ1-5	CASSYVQNQPQHF	TGTGCCAGCAGTTACGTTCAGAATCAGCCCCAGCATTTT
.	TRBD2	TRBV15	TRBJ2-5	CATSSGYGLADQETQYF	TGTGCCACCAGCAGTGGGTATGGACTAGCGGACCAAGAGACCCAGTACTTC
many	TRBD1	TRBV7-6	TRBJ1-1	CASSISTGEGAEAFF	TGTGCCAGCAGCATTTCGACAGGGGAAGGCGCTGAAGCTTTCTTT
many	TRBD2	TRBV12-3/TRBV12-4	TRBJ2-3	CASSLGGRGGTQYF	TGTGCCAGCAGTTTAGGCGGGAGAGGTGGTACGCAGTATTTT